Sequencing of this T cell receptor (beta chain) was carried out in a study of blood T cell repertoires in COVID-19 (dated by TCRdb to about 2020). In the study overall: The collaborator samples originated in the United States, Italy and Spain and spanned the acute and convalescent phases of COVID-19. The prospective study material was composed of cDNA or gDNA derived from T cells, B-cell-depleted T cells, or PBMCs. The repertoires were released in a freely available public database meant as a resource for research on the immune response to SARS-CoV-2. Deeply sampled blood TCRbeta repertoires from subjects exposed to, actively infected with, or recovered from COVID-19 were included in the dataset. Nearly every sample came with metadata listing a de-identified subject ID, COVID-19 status, age in years and sex. Samples came from the ongoing ImmuneRACE study (first 160 participants) plus 1,254 subjects from 6 global collaborators. HLA class I and class II types, where available, came from metadata supplied by the sample provider rather than from assay-based typing.

Sequences SGHTA (CDR1) and FQGNSA (CDR2) are obtained from the germline V gene. The CDR3 holds 17 amino acids from the cysteine to the phenylalanine. Here the CDR3 DNA is all that survives: 51 bases in frame from base 1. The germline V and J ends show losses of 4 bases and 3 bases respectively, and no gene match explains 13 bases of the junction. The immunoSEQ Assay, a bias-controlled multiplex PCR, was used to amplify TCRbeta CDR3 regions from genomic DNA. The authors' analysis ran thus. The number of nucleated cells in each sample was estimated from the amplification of reference gene primers within the assay. Sequence reads were collapsed and filtered to measure the absolute abundance of every unique TCRbeta CDR3 rearrangement. For each sample, productive Simpson clonality was calculated as the square root of Simpson's diversity index over productive rearrangements. Imported from immuneACCESS, the table was reduced by TCRdb to in-frame sequences with V and J called. These copies leave out some clones; in studies compared against another copy, an unresolved V gene accounts for under half, and the cause of the remainder is not known. V and J calls and clone size come straight from that table; D and trimming were deduced from the DNA. A total of around 310,000 clones appear in this sample, 90% of them only once. The ten top clones hold 0.8% to 1.3% of the sample.

Findings and caveats that apply to the study as a whole: The quantity of clinical and demographic metadata differed by source and by participant and was supplied without curation.

Worth noting for this clone: Its cognate antigen has yet to be identified. No base qualities exist here, and no much larger clone lies one base off it.

At one collaborating source in Seattle, patients were enrolled during active infection and were followed longitudinally through the course of disease. Each collaborating institution followed its own protocols to collect whole blood in K2EDTA tubes. For TCRbeta analysis, collaborators shipped samples in one of three forms: frozen whole blood, isolated PBMCs, or DNA extracted from either of those sample types. The receptor was derived from a woman between 40 and 55 years old with COVID-19, enrolled during active disease. The chain is assembled from TRBV7-2 and TRBJ2-7; 9 of the junction bases match TRBD1. The sequenced sample consisted of peripheral blood. The CDR3 amino acid sequence is: CASSSAPGQGRIYEQYF. The sequence in DNA is TGTGCCAGCAGCTCCGCTCCGGGACAGGGTAGGATCTACGAGCAGTACTTC.